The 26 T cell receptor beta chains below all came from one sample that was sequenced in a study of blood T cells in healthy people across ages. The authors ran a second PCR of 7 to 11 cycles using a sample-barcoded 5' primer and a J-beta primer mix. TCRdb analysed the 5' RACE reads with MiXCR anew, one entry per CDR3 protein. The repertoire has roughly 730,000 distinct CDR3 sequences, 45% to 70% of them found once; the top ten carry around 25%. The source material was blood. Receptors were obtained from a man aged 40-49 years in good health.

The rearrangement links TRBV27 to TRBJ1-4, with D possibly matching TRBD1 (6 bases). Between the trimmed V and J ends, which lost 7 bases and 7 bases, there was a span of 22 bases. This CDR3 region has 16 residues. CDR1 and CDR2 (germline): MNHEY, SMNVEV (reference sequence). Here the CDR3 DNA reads TGTGCCAGCACCCGGGCGGGGGGCTTCCGAAGTGAAAAACTGTTTTTT. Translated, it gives CASTRAGGFRSEKLFF. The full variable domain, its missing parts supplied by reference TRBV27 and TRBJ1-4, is EAQVTQNPRYLITVTGKKLTVTCSQNMNHEYMSWYRQDPGLGLRQIYYSMNVEVTDKGDVPEGYKVSRKEKRNFPLILESPSPNQTSLYFCASTRAGGFRSEKLFFGSGTQLSVL.

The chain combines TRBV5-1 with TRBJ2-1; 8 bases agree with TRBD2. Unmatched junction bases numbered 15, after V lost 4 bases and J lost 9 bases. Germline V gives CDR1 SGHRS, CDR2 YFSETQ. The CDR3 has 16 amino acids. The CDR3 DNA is TGCGCCAGCAGCCGCCTAGCGGGCCTAGATGTGGGTGAGCAGTTCTTC. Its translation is CASSRLAGLDVGEQFF.

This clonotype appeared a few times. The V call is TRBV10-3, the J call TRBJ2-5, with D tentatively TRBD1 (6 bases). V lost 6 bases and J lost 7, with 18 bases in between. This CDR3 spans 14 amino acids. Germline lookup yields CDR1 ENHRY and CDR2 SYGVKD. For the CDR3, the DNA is TGTGCCATCAGAGAGGGCCTGGCGACAGGGACCCAGTACTTC. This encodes CAIREGLATGTQYF.

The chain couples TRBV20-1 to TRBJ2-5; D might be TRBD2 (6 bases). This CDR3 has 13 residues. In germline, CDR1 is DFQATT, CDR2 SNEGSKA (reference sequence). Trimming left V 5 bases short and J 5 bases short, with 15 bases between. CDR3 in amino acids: CSAAGSGQETQYF. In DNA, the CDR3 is TGCAGTGCTGCGGGGTCAGGGCAGGAGACCCAGTACTTC.

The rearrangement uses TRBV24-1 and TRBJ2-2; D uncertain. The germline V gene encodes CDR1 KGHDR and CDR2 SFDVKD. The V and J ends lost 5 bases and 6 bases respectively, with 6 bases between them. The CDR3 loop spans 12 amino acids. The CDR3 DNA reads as TGTGCCACCAGTGTGAGTGCCGGGGAGCTGTTTTTT. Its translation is CATSVSAGELFF.

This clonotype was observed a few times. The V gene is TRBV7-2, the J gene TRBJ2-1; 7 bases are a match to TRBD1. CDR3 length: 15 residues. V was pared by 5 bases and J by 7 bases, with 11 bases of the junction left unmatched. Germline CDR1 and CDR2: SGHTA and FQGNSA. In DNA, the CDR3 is TGTGCCAGCAGCCTAGAAGGACAGGAATGGAATGAGCAGTTCTTC. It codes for CASSLEGQEWNEQFF.

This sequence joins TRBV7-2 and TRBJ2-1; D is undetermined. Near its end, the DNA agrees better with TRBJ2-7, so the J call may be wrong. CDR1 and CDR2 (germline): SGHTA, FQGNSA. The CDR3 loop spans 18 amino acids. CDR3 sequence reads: CASNSRRVDSDSYNEQYF. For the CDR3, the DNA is TGTGCCAGCAACTCCCGGCGCGTGGATTCGGATTCCTACAATGAGCAGTACTTC.

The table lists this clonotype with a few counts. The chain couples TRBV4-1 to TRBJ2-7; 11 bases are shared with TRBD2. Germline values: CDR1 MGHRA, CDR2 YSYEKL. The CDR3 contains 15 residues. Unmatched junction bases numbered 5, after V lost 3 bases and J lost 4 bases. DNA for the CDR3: TGCGCCAGCAGCCAGAGACTAGCGGGACAATACGAGCAGTACTTC. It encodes CASSQRLAGQYEQYF.

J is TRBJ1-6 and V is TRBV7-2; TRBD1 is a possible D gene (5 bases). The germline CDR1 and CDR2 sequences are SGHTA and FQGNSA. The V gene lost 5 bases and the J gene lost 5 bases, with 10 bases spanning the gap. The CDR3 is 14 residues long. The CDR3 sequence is CASSAGSDNSPLHF. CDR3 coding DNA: TGTGCCAGCAGCGCAGGGTCCGATAATTCACCCCTCCACTTT.

This CDR3 is CSARRPTSIEAFF. CDR3 bases: TGCAGTGCTAGACGACCCACCTCCATTGAAGCTTTCTTT. The J gene is TRBJ1-1, the V gene TRBV20-1; D remains ambiguous. This CDR3 has 13 residues. V gave up 2 bases and J gave up 7 bases, with 14 bases separating them. The germline gives CDR1 DFQATT, CDR2 SNEGSKA (reference sequence).

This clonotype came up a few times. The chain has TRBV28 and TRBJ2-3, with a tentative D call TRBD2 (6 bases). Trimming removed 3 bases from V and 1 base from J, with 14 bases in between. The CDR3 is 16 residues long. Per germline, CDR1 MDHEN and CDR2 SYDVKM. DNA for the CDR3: TGTGCCAGCAGTTTGTCGGTGGGGGGAGGCACAGATACGCAGTATTTT. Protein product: CASSLSVGGGTDTQYF.

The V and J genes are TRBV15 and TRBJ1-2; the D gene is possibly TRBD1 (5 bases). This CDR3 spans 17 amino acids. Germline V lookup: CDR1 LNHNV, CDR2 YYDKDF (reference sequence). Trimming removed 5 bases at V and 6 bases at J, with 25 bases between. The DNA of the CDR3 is TGTGCCACCAGCGACCCGAAGACAGACCCGCGACCCAATGGCTACACCTTC. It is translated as CATSDPKTDPRPNGYTF.

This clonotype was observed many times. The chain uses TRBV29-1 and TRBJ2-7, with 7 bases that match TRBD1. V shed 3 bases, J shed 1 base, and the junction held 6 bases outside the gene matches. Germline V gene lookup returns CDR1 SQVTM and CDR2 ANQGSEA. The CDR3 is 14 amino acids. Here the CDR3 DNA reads TGCAGCGTTGAGGGACAGAGCTATTCCTACGAGCAGTACTTC. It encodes CSVEGQSYSYEQYF.

The CDR3 loop is CASSLLAGQSGYGYTF. The CDR3 coding sequence is TGTGCCAGCAGTTTATTAGCCGGACAGAGCGGCTATGGCTACACCTTC. V is TRBV27 and J is TRBJ1-2, with a possible D match to TRBD1 (6 bases). Per germline, CDR1 MNHEY and CDR2 SMNVEV (reference sequence). The germline V and J ends were trimmed by 1 base and 4 bases, with 16 bases remaining between them. The CDR3 is made up of 16 amino acids.

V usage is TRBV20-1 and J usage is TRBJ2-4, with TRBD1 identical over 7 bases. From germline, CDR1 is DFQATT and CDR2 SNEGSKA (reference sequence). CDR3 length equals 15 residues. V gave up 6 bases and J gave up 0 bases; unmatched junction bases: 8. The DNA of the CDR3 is TGCAGTGCCAGACAGGGCACCGGAGCCAAAAACATTCAGTACTTC. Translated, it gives CSARQGTGAKNIQYF.

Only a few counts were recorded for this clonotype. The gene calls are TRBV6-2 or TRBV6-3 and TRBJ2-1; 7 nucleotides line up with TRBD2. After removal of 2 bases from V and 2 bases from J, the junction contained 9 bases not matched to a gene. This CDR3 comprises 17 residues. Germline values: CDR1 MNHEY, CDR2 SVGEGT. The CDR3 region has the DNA TGTGCCAGCAGTTACACCCGGACTAGGCAGCCCTACAATGAGCAGTTCTTC. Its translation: CASSYTRTRQPYNEQFF.

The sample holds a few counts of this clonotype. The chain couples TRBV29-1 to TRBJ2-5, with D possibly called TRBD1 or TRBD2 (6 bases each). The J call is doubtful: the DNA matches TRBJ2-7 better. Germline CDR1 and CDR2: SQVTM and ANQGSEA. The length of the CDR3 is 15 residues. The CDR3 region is CSVQVGGGSRYEQYF. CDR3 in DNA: TGCAGCGTTCAAGTCGGAGGGGGAAGTCGATACGAGCAGTACTTC.

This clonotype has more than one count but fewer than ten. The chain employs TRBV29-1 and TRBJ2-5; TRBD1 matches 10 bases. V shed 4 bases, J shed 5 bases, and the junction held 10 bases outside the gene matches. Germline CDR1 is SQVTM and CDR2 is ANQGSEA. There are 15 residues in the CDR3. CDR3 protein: CSVGPRDRGRETQYF. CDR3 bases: TGCAGCGTTGGACCCCGGGACAGGGGCAGGGAGACCCAGTACTTC.

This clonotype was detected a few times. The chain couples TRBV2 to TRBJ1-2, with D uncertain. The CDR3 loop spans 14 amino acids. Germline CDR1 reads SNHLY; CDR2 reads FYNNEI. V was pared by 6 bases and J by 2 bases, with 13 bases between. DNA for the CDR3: TGTGCCAGCAGCGCCAGAGGGTCCAACTATGGCTACACCTTC. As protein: CASSARGSNYGYTF.

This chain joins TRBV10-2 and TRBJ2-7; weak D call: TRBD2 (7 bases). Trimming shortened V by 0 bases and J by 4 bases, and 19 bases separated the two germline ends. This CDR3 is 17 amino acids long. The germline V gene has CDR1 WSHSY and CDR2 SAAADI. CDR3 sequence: CASSESIFRGASYEQYF. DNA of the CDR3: TGCGCCAGCAGTGAGTCGATTTTCCGGGGGGCTTCATACGAGCAGTACTTC.

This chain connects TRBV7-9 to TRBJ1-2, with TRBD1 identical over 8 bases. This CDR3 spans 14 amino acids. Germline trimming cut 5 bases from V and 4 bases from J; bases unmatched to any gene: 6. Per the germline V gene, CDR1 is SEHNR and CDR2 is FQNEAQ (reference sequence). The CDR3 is CASSERQGSYGYTF. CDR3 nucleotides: TGTGCCAGCAGCGAACGACAGGGGAGCTATGGCTACACCTTC.

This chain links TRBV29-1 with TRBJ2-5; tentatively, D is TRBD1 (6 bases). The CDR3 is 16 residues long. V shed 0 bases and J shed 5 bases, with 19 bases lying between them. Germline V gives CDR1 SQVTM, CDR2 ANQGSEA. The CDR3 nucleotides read TGCAGCGTTGAAGATTGGACTGGTCAGGGGTGGGAGACCCAGTACTTC. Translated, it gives CSVEDWTGQGWETQYF.

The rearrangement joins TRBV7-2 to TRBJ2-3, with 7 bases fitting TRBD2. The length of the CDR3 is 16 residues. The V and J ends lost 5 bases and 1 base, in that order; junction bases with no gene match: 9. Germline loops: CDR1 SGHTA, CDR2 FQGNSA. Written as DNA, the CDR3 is TGTGCCAGCAGCGTAACCCCGGCGGGAGGCACAGATACGCAGTATTTT. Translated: CASSVTPAGGTDTQYF.

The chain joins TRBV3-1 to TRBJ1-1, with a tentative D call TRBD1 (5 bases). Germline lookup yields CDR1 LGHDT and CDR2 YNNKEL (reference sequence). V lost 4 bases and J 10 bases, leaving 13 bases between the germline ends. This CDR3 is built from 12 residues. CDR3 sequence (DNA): TGTGCCAGCAGCCGGTCAGGGTTCTCAGCTTTCTTT. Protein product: CASSRSGFSAFF.

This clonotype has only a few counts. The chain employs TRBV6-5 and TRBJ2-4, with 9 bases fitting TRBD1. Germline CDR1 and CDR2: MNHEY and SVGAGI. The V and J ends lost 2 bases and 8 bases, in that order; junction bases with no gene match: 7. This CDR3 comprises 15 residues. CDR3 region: CASSYIQGAEHIQYF. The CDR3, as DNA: TGTGCCAGCAGTTACATACAGGGGGCGGAACACATTCAGTACTTC.

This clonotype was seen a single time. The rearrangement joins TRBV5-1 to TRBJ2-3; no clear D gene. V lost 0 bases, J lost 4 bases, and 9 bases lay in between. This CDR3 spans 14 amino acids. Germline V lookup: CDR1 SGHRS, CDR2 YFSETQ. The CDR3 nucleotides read TGCGCCAGCAGCTTGGACGAGCTTGCAGATACGCAGTATTTT. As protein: CASSLDELADTQYF.